The 27 T cell receptor beta chains below come from one sample, sequenced in a study of tumor-infiltrating lymphocytes in primary liver carcinoma. Germline DNA was also extracted, while the blood RNA originated from unsorted whole blood. Starting from 500 ng of total RNA, TCR beta cDNA was produced with a primer in the constant region. Investigators got TCR beta libraries out of three nested multiplex PCR rounds, done with slightly modified ARM-PCR. Amplification in the first two PCR rounds was performed using TRBV1-TRBV30 forward primers and a C-beta reverse primer for roughly 9 cycles each. TCRdb reprocessed the multiplex PCR reads with MiXCR, giving one entry per CDR3 protein. Seen here are about 300,000 distinct CDR3 sequences, about 62% observed once, and the top ten hold about 9.4%. Sequencing input: peripheral blood. The receptor set was obtained from a man between 35 and 55 years old with primary liver carcinoma and hepatitis B virus infection.

In the case of this clonotype: This may stem from a read error, because a much larger clone lies one nucleotide away. The chain joins TRBV6-5 to TRBJ2-3; D is perhaps TRBD1 (5 bases). Germline values: CDR1 MNHEY, CDR2 SVGAGI. CDR3 length: 14 amino acids. The CDR3 sequence is CASSYRGGTYTQYF. CDR3 in DNA: TGTGCCAGCAGTTACAGGGGCGGCACATATACGCAGTATTTT.

As for this clonotype: Since a much larger clone is just one base distant, this may be a read error. The V gene is TRBV6-1, the J gene TRBJ1-1, with D uncertain. Germline V gene data show CDR1 as MNHNS and CDR2 as SASEGT. The CDR3 runs to 15 residues. V was shortened by 6 bases and J by 6 bases, with 20 bases between the two germline ends. The CDR3 DNA follows: TGTGCCAGCAGGACCCCCCCCACGGATAACGCTGAAGCTTTCTTT. This sequence encodes CASRTPPTDNAEAFF.

This clonotype was recorded at least ten times. The chain carries TRBV12-3 or TRBV12-4 and TRBJ1-1; maybe TRBD1 (5 bases). This CDR3 spans 13 amino acids. The germline V and J ends were trimmed by 5 bases and 5 bases, with 12 bases remaining between them. CDR3 sequence reads: CASSVNRRTEAFF. The CDR3, as DNA: TGTGCCAGCAGTGTCAACAGGCGTACTGAAGCTTTCTTT.

This clonotype was observed a handful of times. The chain employs TRBV7-8 and TRBJ2-1; D not resolved. The CDR3 loop spans 14 amino acids. Trimming took 4 bases from V and 0 from J, leaving 7 bases between them. Per germline, CDR1 SGHVS and CDR2 FQNEAQ. CDR3 amino acids: CASSSQASYNEQFF. Here the CDR3 DNA reads TGTGCCAGCAGCTCGCAGGCCTCCTACAATGAGCAGTTCTTC.

As to this clonotype: A much larger clone differs from this one at a single base, so this may be a read error. V is TRBV6-1 and J is TRBJ1-3; D unclear. Germline V CDR1 and CDR2: MNHNS, SASEGT. CDR3 length: 13 amino acids. The CDR3, as DNA: TGTGACATCATGACCAGCTCTGGAAACACCATATATTTT. Translated: CDIMTSSGNTIYF.

This clonotype has only a few counts. The CDR3 loop reads CASIGGQSYEQYF. The CDR3 DNA is TGTGCCAGCATAGGGGGACAGTCCTACGAGCAGTACTTC. The chain links TRBV6-5 to TRBJ2-7; 7 bases are shared with TRBD1. CDR1 MNHEY and CDR2 SVGAGI come from the germline V gene. This CDR3 has 13 residues. The junction had 4 bases not matched to a gene; V was cut back by 7 bases and J by 1 base.

Turning to this clonotype: An end of the junction differs from the germline gene, which may be a read error. The chain joins TRBV4-1 to TRBJ1-5; D might be TRBD1 (5 bases). This CDR3 has 17 amino acids. Germline CDR1 MGHRA, CDR2 YSYEKL. The CDR3 reads CASSQDSGTAGNQPRHF. CDR3 DNA: TGCGCCAGCAGCCAAGATTCGGGGACCGCCGGGAATCAGCCCCGGCATTTT.

Worth noting for this clonotype: This clone may be a read error of a much larger clone one base away. The chain joins TRBV6-6 to TRBJ1-5; D ambiguous. This CDR3 comprises 15 residues. The V and J ends lost 0 bases and 7 bases respectively, with 13 bases between them. The germline gives CDR1 MNHNY, CDR2 SVGAGI (reference sequence). The DNA of the CDR3 is TGTGCCAGCAGTTACTCCGCAGGCGTGGGGCAGCCCCAGCATTTT. Amino acids: CASSYSAGVGQPQHF.

At least ten counts were recorded for this clonotype. This chain joins TRBV29-1 and TRBJ2-7, with a possible D match to TRBD2 (7 bases). This CDR3 is built from 15 residues. Germline loops: CDR1 SQVTM, CDR2 ANQGSEA. With 2 bases removed from V and 3 bases from J, the gap between germline ends came to 17 bases. The CDR3 sequence: CSVEFRGAQYYEQYF. The CDR3, as DNA: TGCAGCGTTGAATTTCGGGGGGCTCAATACTACGAGCAGTACTTC.

In this sample, this clonotype turned up once. A read error may explain this, as a much larger clone is one base away. The chain uses TRBV29-1 and TRBJ1-1, with 7 bases that match TRBD1. Germline values: CDR1 SQVTM, CDR2 ANQGSEA. With 4 bases clipped from V and 8 bases from J, the junction kept 10 bases outside the gene matches. The CDR3 is 13 amino acids. The CDR3 is CSVGRAEQGEAFF. The CDR3 DNA is TGCAGCGTTGGGAGGGCAGAACAGGGGGAAGCTTTCTTT.

To note about this clonotype: A read error may explain this, as a much larger clone is one base away. CDR3 sequence (DNA): TGTGCCAGCAACCCGGCAGGGAACACCGGGGAGCTGTTTTTT. It translates to CASNPAGNTGELFF. V and J are TRBV6-2 or TRBV6-3 and TRBJ2-2, with D unresolved. V shed 7 bases and J shed 1 base, with 10 bases lying between them. The CDR3 is 14 amino acids. Germline V lookup: CDR1 MNHEY, CDR2 SVGEGT.

The gene calls are TRBV18 and TRBJ2-7, with 7 bases identical to TRBD2. Germline V gene sequence: CDR1 KGHSH, CDR2 LQKENI. There are 15 residues in the CDR3. J gave up 3 bases and V 0 bases, and 5 bases lay outside the gene matches. CDR3 coding DNA: TGTGCCAGCTCACCACCGTCTAGCGGCTTCTACGAGCAGTACTTC. Amino acids: CASSPPSSGFYEQYF.

Remarks on this clonotype: A much larger clone lies a single base off, so this may be a read error. The CDR3 nucleotides read TGTGCCAGCTGTTTATATGGGCGGGGGCTGACGGGCAATCAGCCCCAGCATTTT. This encodes CASCLYGRGLTGNQPQHF. The J gene is TRBJ1-5, the V gene TRBV12-3 or TRBV12-4, with D possibly matching TRBD1 (6 bases). The CDR3 sequence is 18 residues long.

This clonotype was observed a handful of times. This chain connects TRBV5-6 to TRBJ2-1; 10 bases match TRBD2. CDR3 length equals 17 residues. The ends lost 1 base at V and 6 bases at J; junction bases unmatched: 10. Germline V gene data show CDR1 as SGHDT and CDR2 as YYEEEE. CDR3 sequence (DNA): TGTGCCAGCAGCTTGTTTATTAGCGGGAGGACCCTCAATGAGCAGTTCTTC. Its translation: CASSLFISGRTLNEQFF.

This clonotype was observed a single time. At one end the junction does not follow the germline gene, possibly because of a read error. This chain joins TRBV30 and TRBJ2-1; no clear D gene. This CDR3 comprises 13 residues. Germline loops: CDR1 GTSNPN, CDR2 SVGIG (reference sequence). CDR3 bases: TGTGCCTGGAGTGTACGGAACTACAATGAGCAGCTCTTC. Protein: CAWSVRNYNEQLF. The whole variable domain, filled in from reference TRBV30 and TRBJ2-1, reads SQTIHQWPATLVQPVGSPLSLECTVEGTSNPNLYWYRQAAGRGLQLLFYSVGIGQISSEVPQNLSASRPQDRQFILSSKKLLLSDSGFYLCAWSVRNYNEQLFGPGTRLTVL.

The chain has TRBV6-5 and TRBJ1-6; no clear D. The ends were cut back, 6 bases at V and 4 bases at J, with 19 bases in the middle. This CDR3 contains 17 residues. The germline CDR1 and CDR2 sequences are MNHEY and SVGAGI. DNA for the CDR3: TGTGCCAGCAGGCCATCCCCCCGGAGGGAGTATAATTCACCCCTCCACTTT. Translating it yields CASRPSPRREYNSPLHF.

On this clonotype itself: One end of the junction varies from germline; a read error may be responsible. This sequence joins TRBV5-1 and TRBJ2-5, with D possibly being TRBD1 or TRBD2 (6 bases each). This CDR3 has 13 amino acids. Germline-derived CDR1 and CDR2 are SGHRS and YFSETQ. CDR3 DNA sequence: TGCGCCAGCCGGAGGGGGTCACAAGAGACCCGGTACTTC. It codes for CASRRGSQETRYF. The variable domain in full, completed from reference TRBV5-1 and TRBJ2-5, reads KAGVTQTPRYLIKTRGQQVTLSCSPISGHRSVSWYQQTPGQGLQFLFEYFSETQRNKGNFPGRFSGRQFSNSRSEMNVSTLELGDSALYLCASRRGSQETRYFGPGTRLLVL.

This clonotype was seen at least ten times. The J gene is TRBJ1-6, the V gene TRBV6-6, with D hard to call. The V gene lost 7 bases and the J gene lost 7 bases, with 20 bases spanning the gap. CDR3 length: 16 residues. The V gene's germline CDR1 is MNHNY and CDR2 SVGAGI (reference sequence). The CDR3, as DNA: TGTGCCAGCACGCCGCAGCTAACAGCCTCAAATTCACCCCTCCACTTT. Translated: CASTPQLTASNSPLHF.

This clonotype counts as medium-sized. V is TRBV4-2 and J is TRBJ2-3, with TRBD2 identical over 9 bases. Germline lookup yields CDR1 LGHNA and CDR2 YNFKEQ. V dropped 5 bases and J dropped 2; count of bases not matched to a gene: 5. The CDR3 contains 15 residues. CDR3 nucleotide sequence: TGTGCCAGCAGCTTGCTAGCGGGATCCACAGATACGCAGTATTTT. This sequence encodes CASSLLAGSTDTQYF.

Turning to this clonotype: This clone may be a read error of a much larger clone one base away. The chain couples TRBV6-2 or TRBV6-3 to TRBJ2-6, with 12 bases that match TRBD2. Germline assignment: CDR1 MNHEY and CDR2 SVGEGT. There are 19 residues in the CDR3. The CDR3 sequence is CASVSRRLAGVGGANVLIF. The DNA for the CDR3 is TGTGCCAGCGTCTCCCGAAGACTAGCGGGAGTTGGAGGGGCCAACGTCCTGATTTTC.

The chain combines TRBV12-3 or TRBV12-4 with TRBJ2-1, with a possible D match to TRBD1 (6 bases). This CDR3 is built from 14 residues. V gave up 6 bases and J gave up 7 bases, with 16 bases separating them. CDR3 bases: TGTGCCAGCAGGACCACAGGGCGGTTTAATGAGCAGTTCTTC. Protein product: CASRTTGRFNEQFF.

Points on this clonotype: A read error may produce the germline difference seen at one junction end. V is TRBV5-4 and J is TRBJ1-1; D is perhaps TRBD1 (5 bases). Germline V CDR1 and CDR2: SGHNT, YYREEE (reference sequence). The CDR3 extends over 14 amino acids. The CDR3 bases are TGTGCCAGCAGCCTCGACAGTAAGAACACTGAAGTTTTCTTT. Translation gives CASSLDSKNTEVFF.

Regarding this clonotype: Since a much larger clone is just one base distant, this may be a read error. This chain uses TRBV29-1 with TRBJ2-1; 8 bases align to TRBD2. This CDR3 contains 14 residues. Unmatched junction bases numbered 14, after V lost 8 bases and J lost 8 bases. The germline gives CDR1 SQVTM, CDR2 ANQGSEA. For the CDR3, the DNA is TGCAGCATTGGGGGTGGGACTAGTTGGTATGAGCAGTTCTTC. It translates to CSIGGGTSWYEQFF.

Remarks on this clonotype: This is likely a read error, given that the CDR3 carries no conserved phenylalanine or tryptophan at its end. V and J are TRBV4-3 and TRBJ2-5; unclear D gene. The CDR3 totals 12 residues. Trimming took off 2 bases at V and 0 bases at J, with 1 base between the two ends. In germline, CDR1 is LGHNA, CDR2 YSLEER. The CDR3 is CASSQYQETQYY. The CDR3 DNA is TGCGCCAGCAGCCAATACCAAGAGACCCAGTACTAC.

About this clonotype: A much larger clone lies a single base off, so this may be a read error. V and J are TRBV4-3 and TRBJ2-7, with 9 bases lining up with TRBD2. The V gene's germline CDR1 is LGHNA and CDR2 YSLEER. Germline trimming cut 2 bases from V and 4 bases from J; bases unmatched to any gene: 6. The CDR3 sequence is 15 residues long. CDR3 bases: TGCGCCAGCAGCCAAACGGCGGGAGGGGCGTACGAGCAGTACTTC. Protein product: CASSQTAGGAYEQYF.

To note about this clonotype: A much larger clone differs by one base, so this may be a read error. This sequence joins TRBV12-3 or TRBV12-4 and TRBJ1-1; no definite D call. The CDR3 is made up of 13 amino acids. The CDR3 region is CTSTQQMNTEAFF. CDR3 DNA sequence: TGTACCAGCACCCAGCAAATGAACACTGAAGCTTTCTTT.

In the case of this clonotype: Given a much more abundant clone one base away, this may be a read error. This rearrangement joins TRBV4-2 to TRBJ2-1, with a tentative D call TRBD1 (5 bases). The V gene's germline CDR1 is LGHNA and CDR2 YNFKEQ. The CDR3 is 12 residues long. CDR3 in DNA: TGTGCCAGCAGCCAAGACAGGGTAGAGCGGTTCTTC. It specifies CASSQDRVERFF.